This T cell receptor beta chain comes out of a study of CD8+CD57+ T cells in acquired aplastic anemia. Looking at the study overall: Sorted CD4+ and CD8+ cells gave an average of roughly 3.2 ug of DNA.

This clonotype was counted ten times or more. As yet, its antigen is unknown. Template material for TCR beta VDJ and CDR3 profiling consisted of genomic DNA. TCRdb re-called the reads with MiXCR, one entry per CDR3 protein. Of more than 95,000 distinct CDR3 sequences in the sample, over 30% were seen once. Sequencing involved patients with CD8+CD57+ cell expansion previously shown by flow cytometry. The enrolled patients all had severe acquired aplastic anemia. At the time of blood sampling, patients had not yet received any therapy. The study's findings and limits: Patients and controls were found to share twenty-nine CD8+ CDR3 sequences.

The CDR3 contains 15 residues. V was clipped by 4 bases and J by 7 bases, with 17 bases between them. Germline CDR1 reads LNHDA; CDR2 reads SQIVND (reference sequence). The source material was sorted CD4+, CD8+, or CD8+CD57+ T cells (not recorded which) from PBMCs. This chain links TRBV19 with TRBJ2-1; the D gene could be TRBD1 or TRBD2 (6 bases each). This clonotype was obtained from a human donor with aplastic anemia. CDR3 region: CASSTTGARINEQFF. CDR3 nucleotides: TGTGCCAGTAGTACAACGGGGGCTCGGATAAATGAGCAGTTCTTC.